This TCR beta chain was sequenced for a study of blood T cell repertoires in COVID-19. Using immunoSEQ multiplex PCR, the repertoire was profiled, and TCRdb retains in-frame clones only, with some absent. Of 200,000 to 300,000 clones listed, approximately 87% are singletons. Sequenced sample: peripheral blood. The clonotype comes from a woman aged 40 to 49 who had recovered from COVID-19.

CDR3 sequence (DNA): TGTGCCAGCAGCTCGCGGACAGGGTGGCTGAACACTGAAGCTTTCTTT. It codes for CASSSRTGWLNTEAFF. The V and J genes are TRBV7-2 and TRBJ1-1; 8 bases are shared with TRBD1. The CDR3 sequence is 16 residues long. Germline V gene data show CDR1 as SGHTA and CDR2 as FQGNSA. Trimming cost V 4 bases and J 0 bases; bases outside gene matches: 7.